Listed below are T cell receptor beta chains from one sample, sequenced in a study of T cells after yellow fever vaccination. TCRdb re-called the 5' RACE reads through MiXCR, storing one row per CDR3 protein. The sample shows about 58,000 distinct CDR3 sequences, roughly 7.4% of them seen only once. Sequenced material: CD8+ T cells sorted from PBMCs, taken on the day of the first yellow fever vaccination. Receptors originate from a man aged 18 to 29 who received the YFV17D yellow fever vaccine. CDR3s include the opening cysteine and the closing phenylalanine or tryptophan. D genes are given only for firm matches. Only part of the rows carry a size: once, few, many, or a class if the clone is expanded.

d_gene: .
v_gene: TRBV6-5
abundance: few
j_gene: TRBJ2-7
CDR3nt: TGTGCCAGCAGTTACTCGGAGGGCCTACCTACCTACGAGCAGTACTTC
CDR3aa: CASSYSEGLPTYEQYF

d_gene: .
v_gene: TRBV19
abundance: .
j_gene: TRBJ2-7
CDR3nt: TGTGCCAGTAGTATAGGAGACAGGACCTACGTGCAGTACTTC
CDR3aa: CASSIGDRTYVQYF

d_gene: .
v_gene: TRBV7-6
abundance: many
j_gene: TRBJ1-1
CDR3nt: TGTGCCAGCAGCCCAAAAGGGGGGAGCGCTGGAACTGAAGCTTTCTTT
CDR3aa: CASSPKGGSAGTEAFF

d_gene: .
v_gene: TRBV6-5
abundance: .
j_gene: TRBJ1-1
CDR3nt: TGTGCCAGCAGTATCCGGACTGAGAACACTGAAGCTTTCTTT
CDR3aa: CASSIRTENTEAFF

d_gene: .
v_gene: TRBV12-3/TRBV12-4
abundance: many
j_gene: TRBJ2-3
CDR3nt: TGTGCCAGCAGTTTTGGGGGGCCTCAAGATACGCAGTATTTT
CDR3aa: CASSFGGPQDTQYF

d_gene: TRBD1
v_gene: TRBV5-5
abundance: .
j_gene: TRBJ2-2
CDR3nt: TGTGCCAGCAGCACAAAAGGGGGCCCGAGAACCGGGGAGCTGTTTTTT
CDR3aa: CASSTKGGPRTGELFF

d_gene: .
v_gene: TRBV3-1
abundance: .
j_gene: TRBJ2-7
CDR3nt: TGTGCCAGCAGCCAAGATCTGGGTCTCTCGGCATACGAGCAGTACTTC
CDR3aa: CASSQDLGLSAYEQYF

d_gene: .
v_gene: TRBV19
abundance: .
j_gene: TRBJ2-6
CDR3nt: TGTGCCAGTAGTATTAATACTGGGGCCAACGTCCTGACTTTC
CDR3aa: CASSINTGANVLTF

d_gene: .
v_gene: TRBV6-5
abundance: few
j_gene: TRBJ2-3
CDR3nt: TGTGCCAGCAGTTACTTAGGGTGGGACACGCAGTATTTT
CDR3aa: CASSYLGWDTQYF

d_gene: .
v_gene: TRBV4-1
abundance: few
j_gene: TRBJ2-5
CDR3nt: TGCGCCAGCAGCCCCCGATCAGCGAGCGGGGAGACCCAGTACTTC
CDR3aa: CASSPRSASGETQYF

d_gene: .
v_gene: TRBV6-1
abundance: .
j_gene: TRBJ2-2
CDR3nt: TGTGCCAGCATCTCCGGGGGGCATGGGGACACCGGGGAGCTGTTTTTT
CDR3aa: CASISGGHGDTGELFF

d_gene: .
v_gene: TRBV29-1
abundance: many
j_gene: TRBJ1-3
CDR3nt: TGCAGCGTTGAAGGCCTTCGCTCTGGAAACACCATATATTTT
CDR3aa: CSVEGLRSGNTIYF

d_gene: .
v_gene: TRBV4-1
abundance: many
j_gene: TRBJ1-4
CDR3nt: TGCGCCAGCAGCGAACGGGGTGTGAGTGAAAAACTGTTTTTT
CDR3aa: CASSERGVSEKLFF

d_gene: .
v_gene: TRBV6-2/TRBV6-3
abundance: many
j_gene: TRBJ2-2
CDR3nt: TGTGCCAGCAGTTACACAACGACCGGGGAGCTGTTTTTT
CDR3aa: CASSYTTTGELFF

d_gene: .
v_gene: TRBV9
abundance: many
j_gene: TRBJ1-1
CDR3nt: TGTGCCAGCAGTGTCGGGGGGATGAACACTGAAGCTTTCTTT
CDR3aa: CASSVGGMNTEAFF

d_gene: .
v_gene: TRBV4-3
abundance: many
j_gene: TRBJ2-7
CDR3nt: TGCGCCAGCAGCCAATTTCAGGGTGGAACCTACGAGCAGTACTTC
CDR3aa: CASSQFQGGTYEQYF

d_gene: TRBD1
v_gene: TRBV7-6
abundance: .
j_gene: TRBJ2-1
CDR3nt: TGTGCCAGCAGCTCTTCGAGGGACAGGGGGAATGAGCAGTTCTTC
CDR3aa: CASSSSRDRGNEQFF

d_gene: .
v_gene: TRBV12-3/TRBV12-4
abundance: .
j_gene: TRBJ2-2
CDR3nt: TGTGCCAGCAGCCCGACGGAGACCGGGGAGCTGTTTTTT
CDR3aa: CASSPTETGELFF

d_gene: .
v_gene: TRBV6-2/TRBV6-3
abundance: many
j_gene: TRBJ2-5
CDR3nt: TGTGCCAGCAGCCAGAGACGGCGCCAAGAGACCCAGTACTTC
CDR3aa: CASSQRRRQETQYF

d_gene: .
v_gene: TRBV7-8
abundance: .
j_gene: TRBJ2-7
CDR3nt: TGTGCCAGCAGCTCGGACATGGGAGAGCAGTACTTC
CDR3aa: CASSSDMGEQYF

d_gene: .
v_gene: TRBV20-1
abundance: .
j_gene: TRBJ2-1
CDR3nt: TGCAGTGCTAGAGACCCCGTCTCGCTGATTTCCTACAATGAGCAGTTCTTC
CDR3aa: CSARDPVSLISYNEQFF

d_gene: .
v_gene: TRBV3-1
abundance: many
j_gene: TRBJ1-1
CDR3nt: TGTGCCAGCAGCCACCCCGCATGGAACACTGAAGCTTTCTTT
CDR3aa: CASSHPAWNTEAFF

d_gene: .
v_gene: TRBV7-2
abundance: many
j_gene: TRBJ2-1
CDR3nt: TGTGCCAGCAGCTTAGGCACCTTGGGAGGCAATGAGCAGTTCTTC
CDR3aa: CASSLGTLGGNEQFF

d_gene: .
v_gene: TRBV7-6
abundance: few
j_gene: TRBJ1-3
CDR3nt: TGTGCCAGCAGCTTAGACTCTGACTCTGGAAACACCATATATTTT
CDR3aa: CASSLDSDSGNTIYF

d_gene: .
v_gene: TRBV3-1
abundance: .
j_gene: TRBJ2-6
CDR3nt: TGTGCCTGCTGCCAAGGGGAAGGCGGAATTATCTCTGGGGCCAACGTCCTGACTTTC
CDR3aa: CACCQGEGGIISGANVLTF

d_gene: TRBD1
v_gene: TRBV10-3
abundance: many
j_gene: TRBJ2-2
CDR3nt: TGTGCCATCAGCCTCCGGGACAGGGTTAACACCGGGGAGCTGTTTTTT
CDR3aa: CAISLRDRVNTGELFF

d_gene: TRBD1
v_gene: TRBV5-1
abundance: many
j_gene: TRBJ2-7
CDR3nt: TGCGCCAGCAGCTTGGCCTTCCGGACAGGACCCTCCTACGAGCAGTACTTC
CDR3aa: CASSLAFRTGPSYEQYF

d_gene: TRBD2
v_gene: TRBV20-1
abundance: .
j_gene: TRBJ2-5
CDR3nt: TGCAGTGCTGCCTGGGCTAGCGGGGTTTCTGAGACCCAGTACTTC
CDR3aa: CSAAWASGVSETQYF

d_gene: .
v_gene: TRBV4-3
abundance: many
j_gene: TRBJ2-7
CDR3nt: TGCGCCAGCAGCCAAGCGACGGACGCGGGCATCTTTTACGAGCAGTACTTC
CDR3aa: CASSQATDAGIFYEQYF

d_gene: .
v_gene: TRBV6-9
abundance: .
j_gene: TRBJ1-6
CDR3nt: TGTGCCAGCACCCAGGTTGCGGTCTTTTATAATTCACCCCTCCACTTT
CDR3aa: CASTQVAVFYNSPLHF

d_gene: TRBD1
v_gene: TRBV7-2
abundance: .
j_gene: TRBJ1-2
CDR3nt: TGTGCCAGCAGCCCGGGACAGGGCCTTTATGGCTACACCTTC
CDR3aa: CASSPGQGLYGYTF

d_gene: TRBD1
v_gene: TRBV7-9
abundance: .
j_gene: TRBJ1-1
CDR3nt: TGTGCCAGCAGCTTAACAGGGGGCAATCGCACTGAAGCTTTCTTT
CDR3aa: CASSLTGGNRTEAFF